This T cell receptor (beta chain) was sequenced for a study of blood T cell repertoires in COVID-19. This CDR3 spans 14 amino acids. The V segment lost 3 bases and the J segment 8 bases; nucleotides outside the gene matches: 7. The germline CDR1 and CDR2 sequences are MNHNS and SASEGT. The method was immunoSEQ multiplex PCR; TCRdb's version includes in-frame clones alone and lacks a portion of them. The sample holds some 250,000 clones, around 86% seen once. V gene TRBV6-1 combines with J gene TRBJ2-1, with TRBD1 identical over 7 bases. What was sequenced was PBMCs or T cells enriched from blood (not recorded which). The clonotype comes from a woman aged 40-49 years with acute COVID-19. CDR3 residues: CASSDNRGSDEQFF. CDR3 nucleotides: TGTGCCAGCAGTGACAACAGGGGTAGTGATGAGCAGTTCTTC.